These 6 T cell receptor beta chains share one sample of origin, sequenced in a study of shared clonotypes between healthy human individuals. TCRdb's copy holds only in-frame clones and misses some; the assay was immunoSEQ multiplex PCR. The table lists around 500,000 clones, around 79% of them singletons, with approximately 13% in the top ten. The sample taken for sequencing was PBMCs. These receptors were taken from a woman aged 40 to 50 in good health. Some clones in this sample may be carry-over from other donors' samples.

The CDR3 DNA sequence: TGTGCCAGCAGCTATGGGACAGATAGCAATCAGCCCCAGCATTTT. It codes for CASSYGTDSNQPQHF. The genes are TRBV7-3 and TRBJ1-5; 7 bases align to TRBD1. Germline V gives CDR1 SGHTA, CDR2 FQGTGA. CDR3 size: 15 residues. Unmatched junction bases numbered 3, after V lost 4 bases and J lost 0 bases.

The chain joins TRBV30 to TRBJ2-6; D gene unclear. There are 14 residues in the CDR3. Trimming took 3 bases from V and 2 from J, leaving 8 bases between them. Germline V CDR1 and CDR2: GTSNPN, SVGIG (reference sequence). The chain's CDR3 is CAWSLQAGANVLTF. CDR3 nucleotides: TGTGCCTGGAGCCTCCAGGCTGGGGCCAACGTCCTGACTTTC.

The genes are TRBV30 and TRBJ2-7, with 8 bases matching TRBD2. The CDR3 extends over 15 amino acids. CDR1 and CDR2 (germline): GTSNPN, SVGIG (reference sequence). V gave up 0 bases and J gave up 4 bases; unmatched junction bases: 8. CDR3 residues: CAWSVGRSGGYEQYF. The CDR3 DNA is TGTGCCTGGAGTGTTGGGAGGAGCGGGGGATACGAGCAGTACTTC.

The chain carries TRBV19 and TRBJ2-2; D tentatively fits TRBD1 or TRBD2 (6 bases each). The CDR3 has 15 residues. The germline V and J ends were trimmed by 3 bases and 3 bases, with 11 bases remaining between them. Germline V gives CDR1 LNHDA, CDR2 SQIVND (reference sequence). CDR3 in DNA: TGTGCCAGTAGTATCTGGGGGGCGGACACCGGGGAGCTGTTTTTT. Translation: CASSIWGADTGELFF.

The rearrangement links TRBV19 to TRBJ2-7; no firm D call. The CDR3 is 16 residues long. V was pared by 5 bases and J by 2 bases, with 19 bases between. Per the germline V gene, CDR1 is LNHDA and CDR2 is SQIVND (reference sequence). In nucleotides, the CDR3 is TGTGCCAGTAGTCCTGCATTCCCCCAGCCAGCCTACGAGCAGTACTTC. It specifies CASSPAFPQPAYEQYF.

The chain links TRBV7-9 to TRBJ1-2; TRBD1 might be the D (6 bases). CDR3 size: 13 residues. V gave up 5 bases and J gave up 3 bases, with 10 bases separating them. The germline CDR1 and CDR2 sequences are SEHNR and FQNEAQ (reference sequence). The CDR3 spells CASSRRGDYGYTF. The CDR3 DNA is TGTGCCAGCAGCCGTAGGGGGGACTATGGCTACACCTTC.